This record covers a single T cell receptor (beta chain). Its specificity is unknown. This specimen belongs to a study of graft-versus-host responses after intestinal transplantation. Study summary: Multivisceral, liver-intestinal, or isolated intestinal transplants were received by the recipients. Tacrolimus plus steroids were given to all recipients for roughly three years, preceded by anti-thymocyte globulin induction.

V lost 6 bases and J lost 9, with 12 bases in between. The CDR3 is 12 residues long. Per the germline V gene, CDR1 is MDHEN and CDR2 is SYDVKM. Points from the study as a whole: Among recipient marrow samples, GvH clones were found; some appeared first in ileum or blood.

Profiling relied on immunoSEQ multiplex PCR, and the TCRdb table lists in-frame clones only, not all of them. The table has about 91,000 clones, around 93% seen once. This receptor was obtained from a human donor who was the organ donor for an intestinal transplant. The sequencing used unstimulated CD4+ T cells sorted from spleen or lymph node cells, collected before transplant. V is TRBV28 and J is TRBJ2-1; no clear D. CDR3 sequence: CASSVSQIEQFF. The CDR3 DNA reads as TGTGCCAGCAGCGTCTCCCAGATTGAGCAGTTCTTC.